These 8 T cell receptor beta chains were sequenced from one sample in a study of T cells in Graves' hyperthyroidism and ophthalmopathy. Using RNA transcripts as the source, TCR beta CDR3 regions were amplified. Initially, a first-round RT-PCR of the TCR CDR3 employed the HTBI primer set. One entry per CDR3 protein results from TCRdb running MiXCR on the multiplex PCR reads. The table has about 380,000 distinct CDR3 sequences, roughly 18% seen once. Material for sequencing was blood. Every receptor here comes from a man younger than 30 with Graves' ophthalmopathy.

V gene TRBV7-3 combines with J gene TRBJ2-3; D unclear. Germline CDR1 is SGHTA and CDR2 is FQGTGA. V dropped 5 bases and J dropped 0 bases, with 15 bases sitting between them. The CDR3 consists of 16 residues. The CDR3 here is CASSPLAMTSTDTQYF. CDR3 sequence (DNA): TGTGCCAGCAGCCCCTTGGCAATGACTAGCACAGATACGCAGTATTTT. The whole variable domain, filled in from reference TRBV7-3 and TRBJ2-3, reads GAGVSQTPSNKVTEKGKYVELRCDPISGHTALYWYRQSLGQGPEFLIYFQGTGAADDSGLPNDRFFAVRPEGSVSTLKIQRTERGDSAVYLCASSPLAMTSTDTQYFGPGTRLTVL.

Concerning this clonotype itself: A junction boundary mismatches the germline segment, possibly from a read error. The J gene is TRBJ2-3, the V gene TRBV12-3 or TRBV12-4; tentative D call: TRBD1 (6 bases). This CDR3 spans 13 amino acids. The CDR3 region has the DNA TGTGCCAGCTTTTTGGACAGCACAGGTACGCAGTATTTT. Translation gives CASFLDSTGTQYF.

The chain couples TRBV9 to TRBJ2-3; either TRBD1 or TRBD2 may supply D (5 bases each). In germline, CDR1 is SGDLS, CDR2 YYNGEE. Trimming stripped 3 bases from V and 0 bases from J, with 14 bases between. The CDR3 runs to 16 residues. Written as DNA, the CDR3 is TGTGCCAGCAGCGGGGGGTATCAACCTAGCACAGATACGCAGTATTTT. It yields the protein CASSGGYQPSTDTQYF. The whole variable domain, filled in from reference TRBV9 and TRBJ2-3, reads DSGVTQTPKHLITATGQRVTLRCSPRSGDLSVYWYQQSLDQGLQFLIQYYNGEERAKGNILERFSAQQFPDLHSELNLSSLELGDSALYFCASSGGYQPSTDTQYFGPGTRLTVL.

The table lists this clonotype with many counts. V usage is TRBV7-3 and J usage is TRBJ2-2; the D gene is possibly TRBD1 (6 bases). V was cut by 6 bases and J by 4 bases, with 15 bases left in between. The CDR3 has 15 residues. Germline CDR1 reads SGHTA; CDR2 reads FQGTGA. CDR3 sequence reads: CASSLQGLGTGELFF. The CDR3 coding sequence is TGTGCCAGCAGTTTACAGGGTTTGGGCACCGGGGAGCTGTTTTTT.

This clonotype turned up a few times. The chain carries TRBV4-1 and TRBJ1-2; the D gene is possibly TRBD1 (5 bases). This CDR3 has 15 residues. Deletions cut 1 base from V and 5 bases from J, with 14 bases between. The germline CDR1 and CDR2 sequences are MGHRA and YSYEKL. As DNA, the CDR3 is TGCGCCAGCAGCCAAGCTCAGACAGAAGTTTATGGCTACACCTTC. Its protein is CASSQAQTEVYGYTF.

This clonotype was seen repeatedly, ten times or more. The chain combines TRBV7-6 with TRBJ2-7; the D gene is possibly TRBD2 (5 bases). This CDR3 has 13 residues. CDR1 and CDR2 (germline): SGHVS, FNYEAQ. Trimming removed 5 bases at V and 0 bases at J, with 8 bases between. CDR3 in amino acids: CASSPEGSYEQYF. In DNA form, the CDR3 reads TGTGCCAGCAGCCCCGAGGGCTCCTACGAGCAGTACTTC.

The CDR3 reads CASSSYDRGNQPQHF. The CDR3 DNA is TGTGCCAGCAGCTCCTACGACAGGGGTAATCAGCCCCAGCATTTT. J is TRBJ1-5 and V is TRBV7-3; 8 nucleotides agree with TRBD1. J lost 4 bases, V lost 4 bases, and 6 bases had no gene match. This CDR3 is built from 15 residues. The germline V gene has CDR1 SGHTA and CDR2 FQGTGA.

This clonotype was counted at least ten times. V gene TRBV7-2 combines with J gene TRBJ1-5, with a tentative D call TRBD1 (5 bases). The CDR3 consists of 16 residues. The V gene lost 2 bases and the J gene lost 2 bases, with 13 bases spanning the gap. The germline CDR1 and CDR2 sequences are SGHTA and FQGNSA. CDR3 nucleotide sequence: TGTGCCAGCAGCTTACAGGGTGGGGTTGGCAATCAGCCCCAGCATTTT. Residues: CASSLQGGVGNQPQHF.